Each of the 20 T cell receptor beta chains below was sequenced from the same sample in a study of cytomegalovirus exposure and HLA in healthy donors. Both 60 Vbeta primers and 13 Jbeta primers went into the PCR. Assay used: immunoSEQ multiplex PCR; TCRdb lists only in-frame clones, some missing. The sample yields approximately 150,000 clones, over 70% seen once. What was sequenced was PBMCs. The receptor source for this set is a woman aged 40-49 years in good health and CMV-seronegative.

V usage is TRBV5-1 and J usage is TRBJ2-1; TRBD2 aligns across 13 bases. V was clipped by 0 bases and J by 7 bases; unmatched bases: 4. Germline V gives CDR1 SGHRS, CDR2 YFSETQ. The CDR3 consists of 16 residues. DNA of the CDR3: TGCGCCAGCAGCTTGGTACTAGCGGGGGGGCTAAATGAGCAGTTCTTC. Amino acids: CASSLVLAGGLNEQFF.

The table lists this clone with a few counts. This chain uses TRBV28 with TRBJ1-2; no firm D call. The CDR3 covers 12 residues. With 1 base removed from V and 7 bases from J, the gap between germline ends came to 7 bases. The V gene's germline CDR1 is MDHEN and CDR2 SYDVKM. The CDR3 DNA follows: TGTGCCAGCAGTTTATCTCCGAGTGGCTACACCTTC. It encodes CASSLSPSGYTF.

V gene TRBV10-1 combines with J gene TRBJ2-7, with 8 positions matching TRBD2. There are 14 residues in the CDR3. J lost 5 bases, V lost 5 bases, and 8 bases had no gene match. The V gene's germline CDR1 is WNHNN and CDR2 SYGVQD (reference sequence). CDR3 sequence: CASSPGGEPNEQYF. The CDR3 region has the DNA TGCGCCAGCAGTCCCGGGGGGGAACCCAACGAGCAGTACTTC.

The V gene is TRBV4-1, the J gene TRBJ1-4; D uncertain. Looked up from germline, CDR1 is MGHRA and CDR2 is YSYEKL. CDR3 length equals 15 residues. Between the trimmed V and J ends, which lost 4 bases and 0 bases, there was a span of 9 bases. The CDR3 bases are TGCGCCAGCAGCCTGAAAAGCGCAACTAATGAAAAACTGTTTTTT. It yields the protein CASSLKSATNEKLFF.

The chain is built from TRBV19 and TRBJ1-5, with D unclear. Trimming removed 3 bases at V and 5 bases at J, with 14 bases between. This CDR3 is 15 amino acids long. Germline lookup yields CDR1 LNHDA and CDR2 SQIVND (reference sequence). CDR3: CASSIWSGSDQPQHF. CDR3 in DNA: TGTGCCAGTAGTATTTGGTCGGGTTCTGATCAGCCCCAGCATTTT.

The genes are TRBV19 and TRBJ1-2; tentative D call: TRBD1 (5 bases). V lost 4 bases and J 10 bases, leaving 16 bases between the germline ends. The germline V gene encodes CDR1 LNHDA and CDR2 SQIVND (reference sequence). CDR3 size: 13 residues. This CDR3 reads CASSNRDWGDYTF. CDR3 DNA: TGTGCCAGTAGTAACCGGGACTGGGGTGACTACACCTTC.

The count of this clone is one. The chain recombines TRBV30 with TRBJ2-1, with TRBD2 identical over 13 bases. Germline V CDR1 and CDR2: GTSNPN, SVGIG (reference sequence). The CDR3 extends over 17 amino acids. The J segment lost 4 bases and the V segment lost 5 bases, leaving 11 bases of the junction unmatched. The CDR3 DNA is TGTGCCTGGGTCCCCATTGGGACTAGCGGGAAGTACAATGAGCAGTTCTTC. Its protein product is CAWVPIGTSGKYNEQFF.

The chain has TRBV7-9 and TRBJ1-6; 7 bases agree with TRBD1. CDR1 is SEHNR, CDR2 FQNEAQ, per germline (reference sequence). V gave up 4 bases and J gave up 0 bases; unmatched junction bases: 6. The length of the CDR3 is 17 residues. As DNA, the CDR3 is TGTGCCAGCAGCTACGGGACAGTTAGCTCCTATAATTCACCCCTCCACTTT. Encoded protein: CASSYGTVSSYNSPLHF.

The V gene is TRBV28, the J gene TRBJ1-2; 7 bases are a match to TRBD1. V lost 8 bases to trimming and J lost 2 bases; unmatched junction nucleotides: 8. Germline V gene data show CDR1 as MDHEN and CDR2 as SYDVKM. CDR3 length equals 14 residues. The CDR3 protein is CASQTQGGNYGYTF. CDR3 in DNA: TGTGCCAGCCAAACCCAGGGGGGCAACTATGGCTACACCTTC.

The CDR3 DNA sequence: TGTGCCAGCAGCCGAGGGGCGACAGGGGGCTTCACTGAAGCTTTCTTT. It yields the protein CASSRGATGGFTEAFF. The V gene is TRBV9, the J gene TRBJ1-1; 10 bases agree with TRBD1. Germline assignment: CDR1 SGDLS and CDR2 YYNGEE. Trimming removed 4 bases from V and 4 bases from J; junction bases left unmatched: 10. The CDR3 runs 16 residues.

The chain has TRBV4-1 and TRBJ2-7; D is perhaps TRBD2 (6 bases). The CDR3 is 13 residues long. Germline loops: CDR1 MGHRA, CDR2 YSYEKL. The V end was cut by 0 bases, the J end by 5 bases, with 8 bases between. The CDR3 loop reads CASSQERGHEQYF. DNA for the CDR3: TGCGCCAGCAGCCAAGAGCGGGGCCACGAGCAGTACTTC.

The chain has TRBV4-2 and TRBJ2-2; 10 nucleotides line up with TRBD2. The CDR3 totals 18 residues. V shed 0 bases, J shed 6 bases, and the junction held 10 bases outside the gene matches. Germline CDR1 and CDR2: LGHNA and YNFKEQ. CDR3 protein: CASSQDDTSGVVSGELFF. The CDR3, as DNA: TGTGCCAGCAGCCAAGATGATACTAGCGGGGTCGTCTCCGGGGAGCTGTTTTTT.

V usage is TRBV6-1 and J usage is TRBJ1-2; a possible D gene is TRBD1 (5 bases). The CDR3 runs to 13 residues. Germline V lookup: CDR1 MNHNS, CDR2 SASEGT. V was shortened by 8 bases and J by 3 bases, with 13 bases between the two germline ends. The CDR3 DNA follows: TGTGCCAGCCGGCCGGGACTGGACTATGGCTACACCTTC. Translating gives CASRPGLDYGYTF.

This clone has just one count. The rearrangement links TRBV28 to TRBJ2-3, with D possibly TRBD1 on 7 matching bases. Germline V gene lookup returns CDR1 MDHEN and CDR2 SYDVKM. The CDR3 runs 14 residues. The ends were cut back, 4 bases at V and 6 bases at J, with 14 bases in the middle. The CDR3 coding sequence is TGTGCCAGCAGTTCCCGACAGGGACTTGATACGCAGTATTTT. This sequence encodes CASSSRQGLDTQYF.

The V call is TRBV27, the J call TRBJ1-2; 7 positions match TRBD1. From germline, CDR1 is MNHEY and CDR2 SMNVEV (reference sequence). The CDR3 contains 15 residues. Unmatched junction bases numbered 9, after V lost 5 bases and J lost 3 bases. The CDR3 sequence: CASSPQEQGHYGYTF. DNA of the CDR3: TGTGCCAGCAGTCCACAAGAACAGGGGCACTATGGCTACACCTTC.

CDR3 sequence reads: CASSPPRSKQGEQFF. The CDR3 nucleotides are TGTGCCAGCAGCCCGCCGCGTTCGAAACAGGGCGAGCAGTTCTTC. The rearrangement joins TRBV7-9 to TRBJ2-1; perhaps TRBD1 as D (6 bases). V was cut by 5 bases and J by 10 bases, with 21 bases left in between. The CDR3 runs to 15 residues. Germline lookup yields CDR1 SEHNR and CDR2 FQNEAQ (reference sequence).

The chain couples TRBV6-5 to TRBJ2-5; TRBD2 matches at 8 bases. The trim removed 5 bases at V and 6 bases at J, leaving 11 bases unmatched. Looked up from germline, CDR1 is MNHEY and CDR2 is SVGAGI. The CDR3 runs to 15 residues. The chain's CDR3 is CASSGTSRSPQTQYF. CDR3 nucleotide sequence: TGTGCCAGCAGTGGGACTAGTCGTTCTCCACAGACCCAGTACTTC.

This rearrangement joins TRBV7-9 to TRBJ2-7, with a possible D match to TRBD2 (6 bases). The germline CDR1 and CDR2 sequences are SEHNR and FQNEAQ (reference sequence). The CDR3 extends over 19 amino acids. Trimming took off 1 base at V and 6 bases at J, with 28 bases between the two ends. The chain's CDR3 is CASSLVSWRRGLPSFEQYF. The CDR3 coding sequence is TGTGCCAGCAGCTTAGTATCCTGGCGGCGGGGTCTCCCCTCTTTCGAGCAGTACTTC.

The chain employs TRBV5-1 and TRBJ1-1, with D perhaps TRBD1 (5 bases). V lost 0 bases to trimming and J lost 6 bases, with 9 bases between them. The CDR3 extends over 13 amino acids. CDR1 SGHRS and CDR2 YFSETQ come from the germline V gene. The CDR3 spells CASSLAPGAEAFF. In nucleotides, the CDR3 is TGCGCCAGCAGCTTGGCCCCGGGGGCTGAAGCTTTCTTT.

The chain employs TRBV5-1 and TRBJ2-1, with 10 bases matching TRBD2. This CDR3 has 16 amino acids. The germline CDR1 and CDR2 sequences are SGHRS and YFSETQ. The V segment lost 0 bases and the J segment 7 bases; nucleotides outside the gene matches: 7. This CDR3 is CASSLVSSGSENEQFF. CDR3 nucleotide sequence: TGCGCCAGCAGCTTGGTGTCTAGCGGGAGTGAAAATGAGCAGTTCTTC.